These T cell receptor beta chains were read from a single sample in a study of blood T cell repertoires in COVID-19. Sequenced by immunoSEQ multiplex PCR; TCRdb stores in-frame clones only, minus some. The table records hundreds of thousands of clones, around 90% of them present only once. Specimen: PBMCs or T cells enriched from blood (not recorded which). The receptors stem from a woman aged 18-29 years with acute COVID-19. Both conserved end residues are part of each CDR3. Fields, in order: D gene, clone size, J gene, V gene, CDR3 protein, CDR3 DNA. D genes are given only for firm matches. Rows may omit the clone size; those that give it use once, few, many or a size class.

>-|-|TRBJ2-7|TRBV12-3/TRBV12-4
CASSFQGYEEQYF
TGTGCCAGCAGTTTTCAGGGTTATGAAGAGCAGTACTTC
>-|-|TRBJ1-3|TRBV10-3
CAISDGARAGNTIYF
TGTGCCATCAGTGATGGGGCCAGGGCGGGAAACACCATATATTTT
>TRBD2|-|TRBJ2-1|TRBV25-1
CASSDSGSSNEQFF
TGTGCCAGCAGTGATAGCGGGTCCAGCAATGAGCAGTTCTTC
>TRBD2|-|TRBJ2-7|TRBV2
CASSDPGLAASYEQYF
TGTGCCAGCAGTGATCCGGGACTAGCGGCTTCCTACGAGCAGTACTTC
>TRBD1|-|TRBJ1-5|TRBV28
CASSLDPYGQGKNSNQPQHF
TGTGCCAGCAGTCTCGACCCCTATGGACAGGGTAAAAATAGCAATCAGCCCCAGCATTTT
>-|-|TRBJ2-2|TRBV11-2
CASSSWTQNTGELFF
TGTGCCAGCAGCTCCTGGACTCAGAACACCGGGGAGCTGTTTTTT
>-|-|TRBJ1-1|TRBV18
CASSPNLGVGTEAFF
TGTGCCAGCTCACCAAACCTAGGGGTTGGAACTGAAGCTTTCTTT
>TRBD1|few|TRBJ2-5|TRBV7-3
CASSRDRGETQYF
TGTGCCAGCAGCCGGGACAGGGGAGAGACCCAGTACTTC
>TRBD1|once|TRBJ1-2|TRBV11-2
CASSRGVWDRAGGYTF
TGTGCCAGCAGCCGTGGTGTGTGGGACAGGGCGGGGGGCTACACCTTC
>-|-|TRBJ2-3|TRBV5-4
CASSFTGSRATDTQYF
TGTGCCAGCAGCTTTACTGGGAGTAGAGCCACAGATACGCAGTATTTT
>TRBD2|-|TRBJ2-2|TRBV5-1
CASSSKTSGRYTGELFF
TGCGCCAGCAGCTCCAAGACTAGCGGGAGATACACCGGGGAGCTGTTTTTT
>-|-|TRBJ2-2|TRBV6-2/TRBV6-3
CASSYFSSNTGELFF
TGTGCCAGCAGTTACTTCTCCTCTAACACCGGGGAGCTGTTTTTT
>-|-|TRBJ1-3|TRBV7-6
CASSSTTGSYSGNTIYF
TGTGCCAGCAGCTCAACGACAGGCAGCTACTCTGGAAACACCATATATTTT
>-|-|TRBJ2-2|TRBV9
CASSPRTRNTGELFF
TGTGCCAGCAGCCCTAGAACCCGGAACACCGGGGAGCTGTTTTTT
>-|-|TRBJ2-1|TRBV6-5
CASSYEGGRSNEQFF
TGTGCCAGCAGTTACGAGGGCGGCAGGAGCAATGAGCAGTTCTTC
>-|-|TRBJ2-7|TRBV24-1
CATRTIWVHRGSPYEWYF
TGTGCCACCCGGACCATATGGGTACATAGGGGCAGCCCCTACGAGTGGTACTTC
>-|once|TRBJ2-7|TRBV19
CASSASPVGSSYEQYF
TGTGCCAGTAGTGCTAGCCCCGTAGGGAGCTCCTACGAGCAGTACTTC
>TRBD1|-|TRBJ2-7|TRBV30
CAWSVHKGGNSEQYF
TGTGCCTGGAGTGTACATAAAGGGGGCAATAGCGAGCAGTACTTC
>TRBD2|-|TRBJ2-1|TRBV5-4
CASSPQAGVSYNEQFF
TGTGCCAGCAGCCCCCAAGCGGGAGTCTCCTACAATGAGCAGTTCTTC
>TRBD1|-|TRBJ1-3|TRBV28
CAIGQGVIGNTIYF
TGTGCCATAGGACAGGGTGTGATTGGAAACACCATATATTTT